The rows below give T cell receptor beta chains drawn from one sample of a study of blood T cell repertoires in COVID-19. The protocol was immunoSEQ multiplex PCR, while the TCRdb copy is restricted to in-frame clones and leaves out a portion. The sample records about 160,000 clones, over 70% being singletons. Sequencing was done on a sample of peripheral blood. The source is an elderly woman with active or convalescent COVID-19. The CDR3 runs from the conserved cysteine through the conserved F or W. Fields, in order: V gene, D gene, clone size, J gene, CDR3 DNA, CDR3 protein. D genes are given only for firm matches. Clone size is given for some rows only: seen once, a few or many times, or a class if the clone is expanded.

>TRBV7-3|TRBD1|.|TRBJ1-1
TGTGCCAGCAGTTCACAGGGGGCGGACACTGAAGCTTTCTTT
CASSSQGADTEAFF
>TRBV7-2|TRBD1|.|TRBJ1-2
TGTGCCAGCAGCTTAGGAGGGACAGGGACCCTGGGTGACTACACCTTC
CASSLGGTGTLGDYTF
>TRBV29-1|.|.|TRBJ1-3
TGCAGCGCTGATACCGGGACTAGGGGAAACACCATATATTTT
CSADTGTRGNTIYF
>TRBV7-8|TRBD1|.|TRBJ1-3
TGTGCCAGCTGGGCAGGGGGCGGCTCTGGAAACACCATATATTTT
CASWAGGGSGNTIYF
>TRBV6-2/TRBV6-3|.|.|TRBJ1-6
TGTGCCAGCAGTTACGACAGGCTAAGCTCCTATAATTCACCCCTCCACTTT
CASSYDRLSSYNSPLHF
>TRBV6-2/TRBV6-3|.|.|TRBJ1-5
TGTGCCAGCAGTTACTCGATGGGGCATGCAGGGACAAATCAGCCCCAGCATTTT
CASSYSMGHAGTNQPQHF
>TRBV6-5|TRBD1|.|TRBJ1-1
TGTGCCAGCAAAGGGACAGGGGGGAACACTGAAGCTTTCTTT
CASKGTGGNTEAFF
>TRBV6-4|TRBD1|.|TRBJ1-1
TGTGCCAGCAGTAGGGGGCCGAGGACTGAAGCTTTCTTT
CASSRGPRTEAFF
>TRBV11-3|TRBD2|once|TRBJ2-5
TGTGCCAGCAGCCAAGGACTAGCCAAGACCCAGTACTTC
CASSQGLAKTQYF
>TRBV6-2/TRBV6-3|.|once|TRBJ1-5
TGTGCCAGCAGTTACGACAGGCTTAGCAATCAGCCCCAGCATTTT
CASSYDRLSNQPQHF
>TRBV6-5|.|.|TRBJ1-2
TGTGCCAGCAGTTACTCGACAGAGACAGTGCACGGCGGCTACACCTTC
CASSYSTETVHGGYTF
>TRBV4-1|.|.|TRBJ1-1
TGCGCCAGCAGCCAAGAGGGAGGGGGGCACACTGAAGCTTTCTTT
CASSQEGGGHTEAFF
>TRBV5-6|.|.|TRBJ2-3
TGTGCCAGCAGTTCGAGGGCGGTTAGCACAGATACGCAGTATTTT
CASSSRAVSTDTQYF
>TRBV18|TRBD1|.|TRBJ2-7
TGTGCCAGCTCACCAGCCGGGACAGGGGTCGAGCAGTACTTC
CASSPAGTGVEQYF
>TRBV4-3|.|.|TRBJ1-5
TGCGCCAGCAGCCAAGCTCGAAACAGCAACAATCAGCCCCAGCATTTT
CASSQARNSNNQPQHF
>TRBV27|TRBD1|.|TRBJ1-1
TGTGCCAGCAGTCAATCCGGGACAGTTTTGAACACTGAAGCTTTCTTT
CASSQSGTVLNTEAFF
>TRBV27|.|.|TRBJ1-2
TGTGCCAGTGGACAGTCGAATTCCGGCTACACCTTC
CASGQSNSGYTF
>TRBV28|TRBD2|.|TRBJ2-3
TGTGCCAGCAGTAGCGGGGGGGCAGATACGCAGTATTTT
CASSSGGADTQYF
>TRBV27|TRBD2|.|TRBJ2-4
TGTGCCAGCAGTTCTTGGGGATCGGCCCGGGCGGGGGGGAAAAACATTCAGTACTTC
CASSSWGSARAGGKNIQYF
>TRBV30|.|.|TRBJ2-1
TGTGCCTGGAACTTCGGGGACACTACAAATGAGCAGTTCTTC
CAWNFGDTTNEQFF
>TRBV7-2|.|.|TRBJ1-3
TGTGCCAGCAGCACGACAGCATCTGGAAACACCATATATTTT
CASSTTASGNTIYF
>TRBV12-3/TRBV12-4|TRBD2|.|TRBJ2-7
TGTGCCAGCAGCCATAGCGGGGGAGGGGAGCAGTACTTC
CASSHSGGGEQYF
>TRBV9|.|.|TRBJ1-3
TGTGCCAGCAGCGTAGAATGGAGCTCTGGAAACACCATATATTTT
CASSVEWSSGNTIYF
>TRBV24-1|.|.|TRBJ2-1
TGTGCCACCAGTTTAGGGCATAGCGGTTACAATGAGCAGTTCTTC
CATSLGHSGYNEQFF
>TRBV7-2|TRBD2|.|TRBJ2-3
TGTGCCAGCAGCTCGTTTAGCGGGGGGGCGGGAGATACGCAGTATTTT
CASSSFSGGAGDTQYF
>TRBV2|TRBD1|.|TRBJ1-6
TGTGCCAGCAGTCCGGGACAGGGGTCGAGTTCACCCCTCCACTTT
CASSPGQGSSSPLHF
>TRBV14|TRBD2|.|TRBJ2-3
TGTGCCAGCAGCCCATGGACTAGCGGGGGGGCTTTCACAGATACGCAGTATTTT
CASSPWTSGGAFTDTQYF
>TRBV4-3|TRBD1|few|TRBJ1-6
TGCGCCAGCAGCCCAAGAGACAGGGCAGGTTCACCCCTCCACTTT
CASSPRDRAGSPLHF
>TRBV3-1/TRBV3-2|TRBD1|few|TRBJ1-2
TGTGCCAGCAGCGCGACAGGGGTCTATGGCTACACCTTC
CASSATGVYGYTF
>TRBV19|TRBD1|.|TRBJ2-3
TGTGCCAGTACGTGGACAGGGATGACACAAGATACGCAGTATTTT
CASTWTGMTQDTQYF
>TRBV7-2|TRBD2|.|TRBJ2-7
TGTGCCAGCAGCTTAGCAACGGGACTAGCAGGCGTCGAGCAGTACTTC
CASSLATGLAGVEQYF
>TRBV10-2|TRBD1|few|TRBJ2-7
TGCGCCAGCACCGAGTACCGGACAGGGCAGTACTTC
CASTEYRTGQYF
>TRBV10-2|TRBD1|.|TRBJ1-2
TGCGCCAGCAGTGCTAAACCAGGGGGAAACTATGGCTACACCTTC
CASSAKPGGNYGYTF
>TRBV27|.|few|TRBJ2-6
TGTGCCAGCAGTCCACTCCCGGCAGGGTATCTTACTGGGGCCAACGTCCTGACTTTC
CASSPLPAGYLTGANVLTF
>TRBV5-1|.|.|TRBJ1-3
TGCGCCAGCAGCTTGGGCGTGGGGGGCTCTGGAAACACCATATATTTT
CASSLGVGGSGNTIYF
>TRBV27|.|.|TRBJ1-1
TGTGCCAGCAGCAGTTGGGGGGGGAGTGTGACTGAAGCTTTCTTT
CASSSWGGSVTEAFF